This entry lists 31 T cell receptor beta chains sequenced from one sample in a study of vaccination and CD4 T cells after COVID-19. MiXCR, run by TCRdb on the PCR reads, gives a single entry per CDR3 protein. The sample includes 35,000 to 45,000 distinct CDR3 sequences, more than 30% of them seen just once. Regarding time point: late sampling 161 to 241 days after vaccination in a few convalescent patients. Here the sequenced sample was CD4+ T cells from blood, taken about 7 months after SARS-CoV-2 vaccination. Receptors were obtained from a human donor who had recovered from COVID-19.

This rearrangement joins TRBV6-1 to TRBJ2-1; D is unclear. The CDR3 sequence is 14 residues long. Germline CDR1 and CDR2: MNHNS and SASEGT. The ends were cut back, 4 bases at V and 8 bases at J, with 15 bases in the middle. CDR3 nucleotide sequence: TGTGCCAGCAGTGTCCTCCGATCAAGCGATGAGCAGTTCTTC. This codes for CASSVLRSSDEQFF.

The chain recombines TRBV7-8 with TRBJ2-7; D unclear. Trimming stripped 5 bases from V and 3 bases from J, with 11 bases between. From germline, CDR1 is SGHVS and CDR2 FQNEAQ. The CDR3 covers 13 residues. The CDR3 nucleotides read TGTGCCAGCAGCCTCAAGGGTGTCTACGAGCAGTACTTC. Amino acids: CASSLKGVYEQYF.

V usage is TRBV27 and J usage is TRBJ2-1; 11 bases map to TRBD2. The V gene's germline CDR1 is MNHEY and CDR2 SMNVEV (reference sequence). V trimming: 2 bases; J trimming: 9 bases; junction bases outside the gene matches: 6. The CDR3 length is 15 residues. CDR3 nucleotides: TGTGCCAGCAGTTTAGTAGCGGGAGGGCCGGGTGAGCAGTTCTTC. Amino acids: CASSLVAGGPGEQFF.

This clonotype was picked up a small number of times. This chain uses TRBV7-6 with TRBJ2-7; the match to TRBD2 covers 12 bases. This CDR3 has 15 amino acids. Trimming at V came to 5 bases and at J to 5 bases, leaving 7 bases not matched to a gene. The germline V gene has CDR1 SGHVS and CDR2 FNYEAQ. The CDR3 DNA follows: TGTGCCAGCAGCGTGACTAGCGGGAGTTTAAACGAGCAGTACTTC. Its translation is CASSVTSGSLNEQYF.

This clonotype was seen just once. The CDR3 DNA sequence: TGCGCCAGCAGCTGGGCGGGACCGAATAATTCACCCCTCCACTTT. It is translated as CASSWAGPNNSPLHF. The V and J genes are TRBV5-1 and TRBJ1-6; D is perhaps TRBD1 (5 bases). In germline, CDR1 is SGHRS, CDR2 YFSETQ. The CDR3 covers 15 residues. Trimming removed 3 bases from V and 5 bases from J, with 12 bases in between.

This clonotype was detected only a few times. V usage is TRBV28 and J usage is TRBJ2-5; a weak D match, TRBD2 (6 bases). The CDR3 has 13 amino acids. V was trimmed by 2 bases and J by 5 bases, leaving 9 bases between them. Germline CDR1 and CDR2: MDHEN and SYDVKM. CDR3 DNA sequence: TGTGCCAGCAGTTTAGAGGGGAGGGAGACCCAGTACTTC. Protein sequence: CASSLEGRETQYF.

The chain is built from TRBV24-1 and TRBJ2-7, with 9 nucleotides matching TRBD2. The germline V gene encodes CDR1 KGHDR and CDR2 SFDVKD. The V gene end was trimmed by 4 bases and the J gene end by 12 bases; junction bases not matched to a gene: 3. The CDR3 runs 11 residues. The CDR3 DNA follows: TGTGCCACCAGTGAAGGACTAGCGCTGTACTTC. Amino acid sequence: CATSEGLALYF.

This clonotype has a handful of counts. The DNA for the CDR3 is TGTGCCAGCAGCCGCACCGGGACTGTAACCTATAGCGAGCAGTACTTC. It is translated as CASSRTGTVTYSEQYF. J is TRBJ2-7 and V is TRBV14; TRBD2 is a possible D gene (6 bases). This CDR3 contains 16 residues. Between the trimmed V and J ends, which lost 4 bases and 6 bases, there was a span of 22 bases. CDR1 is SGHDN and CDR2 is FVKESK in the germline V gene. The full variable domain, rest sourced from reference TRBV14 and TRBJ2-7, is EAGVTQFPSHSVIEKGQTVTLRCDPISGHDNLYWYRRVMGKEIKFLLHFVKESKQDESGMPNNRFLAERTGGTYSTLKVQPAELEDSGVYFCASSRTGTVTYSEQYFGPGTRLTVT.

The J gene is TRBJ2-3, the V gene TRBV20-1; D not resolved. The CDR3 sequence is 14 residues long. V dropped 3 bases and J dropped 2 bases, with 12 bases sitting between them. Germline V lookup: CDR1 DFQATT, CDR2 SNEGSKA (reference sequence). The CDR3 loop is CSASVARNTDTQYF. The CDR3 DNA sequence: TGCAGTGCTAGCGTAGCACGAAACACAGATACGCAGTATTTT.

This sequence joins TRBV6-4 and TRBJ2-3, with 10 bases matching TRBD1. Trimming took 6 bases from V and 2 from J; bases not matched to a gene: 5. CDR1 and CDR2 from the germline V gene are MRHNA and SNTAGT. This CDR3 has 15 amino acids. CDR3 in DNA: TGTGCCAGCAGCCCCGGGACAGGGGACACAGATACGCAGTATTTT. As protein: CASSPGTGDTDTQYF.

The chain carries TRBV10-3 and TRBJ2-1; D remains ambiguous. CDR3 length: 12 residues. Germline loops: CDR1 ENHRY, CDR2 SYGVKD. Between the trimmed V and J ends, which lost 0 bases and 9 bases, there was a span of 6 bases. The CDR3 region has the DNA TGTGCCATCAGTGAGTCAATCGGTGAGCAGTTCTTC. Translating gives CAISESIGEQFF.

There are a few counts of this clonotype. The rearrangement links TRBV24-1 to TRBJ2-7; TRBD1 might be the D (5 bases). The CDR3 is made up of 14 amino acids. The germline V and J ends were trimmed by 4 bases and 4 bases, with 13 bases remaining between them. The germline V gene encodes CDR1 KGHDR and CDR2 SFDVKD. The CDR3 sequence: CATSDSTAGYEQYF. The CDR3 DNA reads TGTGCCACCAGTGACTCGACAGCTGGGTACGAGCAGTACTTC.

The chain employs TRBV24-1 and TRBJ2-6; D gene uncertain. The germline V gene has CDR1 KGHDR and CDR2 SFDVKD. The CDR3 is 17 amino acids. Trimming pared 5 bases from V and 0 bases from J, leaving 13 bases between. The CDR3 DNA reads as TGTGCCACCAGTGCCCGGCAGGCCGGCTCTGGGGCCAACGTCCTGACTTTC. Its protein is CATSARQAGSGANVLTF.

The chain employs TRBV19 and TRBJ1-1; the match to TRBD1 covers 8 bases. J was trimmed by 10 bases and V by 8 bases; bases with no gene match: 9. Germline V gene sequence: CDR1 LNHDA, CDR2 SQIVND (reference sequence). The CDR3 loop spans 12 amino acids. As DNA, the CDR3 is TGTGCCAGTTCCCAGGACAGGGAGAGAGCTTTCTTT. It yields the protein CASSQDRERAFF.

This clonotype is medium-sized within its sample. The chain combines TRBV6-4 with TRBJ2-2, with D unresolved. V gave up 2 bases and J gave up 3 bases, with 4 bases separating them. Germline CDR1 MRHNA, CDR2 SNTAGT. This CDR3 has 13 residues. CDR3 region: CASSDRDTGELFF. The CDR3 bases are TGTGCCAGCAGTGACAGGGACACCGGGGAGCTGTTTTTT.

This clonotype was seen more than once but under ten times. The chain couples TRBV7-9 to TRBJ2-5; 7 bases are shared with TRBD2. V lost 5 bases, J lost 5 bases, and 2 bases stayed unmatched. CDR3 size: 12 residues. In germline, CDR1 is SEHNR, CDR2 FQNEAQ (reference sequence). CDR3 sequence: CASSPAGETQYF. In nucleotides, the CDR3 is TGTGCCAGCAGCCCAGCGGGGGAGACCCAGTACTTC.

To note about this clonotype: This CDR3 is missing its conserved last phenylalanine or tryptophan, likely due to a read error. This chain links TRBV7-8 with TRBJ2-7; 12 bases fit TRBD2. This CDR3 contains 15 residues. J gave up 3 bases and V 5 bases, and 5 bases lay outside the gene matches. Germline CDR1 and CDR2: SGHVS and FQNEAQ. Written as DNA, the CDR3 is TGTGCCAGCAGCCAAAGACTAGCGGGAGTCTACGAGCAGTACCTC. It translates to CASSQRLAGVYEQYL.

The V gene is TRBV7-7, the J gene TRBJ2-7; D may correspond to TRBD1 or TRBD2 (5 bases each). V was clipped by 4 bases and J by 0 bases, with 13 bases between them. This CDR3 has 15 amino acids. The germline CDR1 and CDR2 sequences are SSHAT and FNYEAQ (reference sequence). CDR3 residues: CASSSGEGPSYEQYF. For the CDR3, the DNA is TGTGCCAGCAGCTCAGGCGAGGGGCCCTCCTACGAGCAGTACTTC.

With regard to this clonotype: Germline is not matched at one junction end, which may reflect a read error. The gene calls are TRBV7-8 and TRBJ2-7, with 7 bases matching TRBD1. The CDR3 contains 15 residues. Germline-derived CDR1 and CDR2 are SGHVS and FQNEAQ. The CDR3 DNA follows: TGTGCCAGCAGCCCAGAGGGGGCCCATACCTACGGGCAGTACTTC. It encodes CASSPEGAHTYGQYF.

Here the CDR3 reads CASSSLGGYEQYF. DNA for the CDR3: TGTGCCAGCAGCTCCTTGGGGGGGTACGAGCAGTACTTC. The genes are TRBV7-2 and TRBJ2-7; the match to TRBD2 covers 7 bases. The CDR3 sequence is 13 residues long. V lost 4 bases, J lost 4 bases, and 4 bases stayed unmatched. CDR1 and CDR2 from the germline V gene are SGHTA and FQGNSA.

V and J are TRBV20-1 and TRBJ2-2; D perhaps matches TRBD1 (6 bases). The CDR3 has 18 amino acids. V was cut by 3 bases and J by 2 bases, with 22 bases left in between. CDR1 and CDR2 from the germline V gene are DFQATT and SNEGSKA (reference sequence). The CDR3 DNA sequence: TGCAGTGCTAGCCTCAGGACAGCGCCGGCAGATAACACCGGGGAGCTGTTTTTT. Its translation is CSASLRTAPADNTGELFF.

The chain links TRBV7-9 to TRBJ1-4; D gene ambiguous. The CDR3 length is 16 residues. V dropped 5 bases and J dropped 3 bases, with 16 bases sitting between them. Germline-derived CDR1 and CDR2 are SEHNR and FQNEAQ (reference sequence). The CDR3 DNA is TGTGCCAGCAGCATCCAAGGAGGATCAGCTAATGAAAAACTGTTTTTT. It yields the protein CASSIQGGSANEKLFF.

This clonotype appeared a few times. The chain uses TRBV28 and TRBJ2-6; 12 bases are shared with TRBD1. With V trimmed by 6 bases and J by 3 bases, 6 bases remained unmatched. The CDR3 is made up of 17 amino acids. From germline, CDR1 is MDHEN and CDR2 SYDVKM. CDR3 DNA sequence: TGTGCCAGCAGCACCGGGACAGGGGGCTTTGGGGCCAACGTCCTGACTTTC. Its protein is CASSTGTGGFGANVLTF.

Concerning this clonotype itself: At one end the junction does not follow the germline gene, possibly because of a read error. This sequence joins TRBV7-7 and TRBJ2-3; 12 positions agree with TRBD2. Germline V gives CDR1 SSHAT, CDR2 FNYEAQ (reference sequence). The CDR3 has 15 amino acids. The CDR3 bases are TGTGCTAGCAGCCCAGGACTAGCGGGATCAGATACGCAGTATTTT. This translates into CASSPGLAGSDTQYF.

The V gene is TRBV6-4, the J gene TRBJ1-6, with D maybe TRBD1 (5 bases). Trimming left V 4 bases short and J 7 bases short, with 20 bases between. Germline V CDR1 and CDR2: MRHNA, SNTAGT. This CDR3 comprises 17 residues. CDR3: CASSGGKMRQTNSPLHF. The CDR3 DNA reads TGTGCCAGCAGTGGAGGAAAAATGCGACAGACAAATTCACCCCTCCACTTT.

The rearrangement uses TRBV2 and TRBJ2-1; 12 bases agree with TRBD2. Losses at the gene ends were 1 base for V and 10 bases for J; bases not matched to a gene: 5. The CDR3 loop spans 15 amino acids. From germline, CDR1 is SNHLY and CDR2 FYNNEI. CDR3 bases: TGTGCCAGCAGTGAAGGTGGGACTAGCGGGTTCGAGCAGTTCTTC. The encoded protein is CASSEGGTSGFEQFF. The full variable domain, with the rest looked up from reference TRBV2 and TRBJ2-1, is EPEVTQTPSHQVTQMGQEVILRCVPISNHLYFYWYRQILGQKVEFLVSFYNNEISEKSEIFDDQFSVERPDGSNFTLKIRSTKLEDSAMYFCASSEGGTSGFEQFFGPGTRLTVL.

The chain recombines TRBV6-1 with TRBJ1-1, with TRBD1 matching over 7 bases. The CDR3 is 15 amino acids. Germline trimming cut 5 bases from V and 2 bases from J; bases unmatched to any gene: 8. The V gene's germline CDR1 is MNHNS and CDR2 SASEGT. The CDR3 here is CASSPLGQRNTEAFF. The CDR3 nucleotides read TGTGCCAGCAGTCCCCTGGGACAGAGAAACACTGAAGCTTTCTTT.

This clonotype turned up a few times. This rearrangement joins TRBV20-1 to TRBJ2-7; tentative D call: TRBD2 (6 bases). The CDR3 covers 14 residues. Trimming took 6 bases from V and 2 from J, leaving 17 bases between them. Looked up from germline, CDR1 is DFQATT and CDR2 is SNEGSKA (reference sequence). CDR3 region: CSAPPGGGTYEQYF. In DNA form, the CDR3 reads TGCAGTGCCCCACCTGGGGGAGGAACCTACGAGCAGTACTTC.

This chain joins TRBV15 and TRBJ2-4; TRBD1 matches at 7 bases. Trimming cost V 0 bases and J 0 bases; bases outside gene matches: 11. CDR3 length: 19 residues. CDR1 and CDR2 (germline): LNHNV, YYDKDF (reference sequence). The CDR3 nucleotides are TGTGCCACCAGCAGAGATCTTAGGGACAGCCGCCTAGCCAAAAACATTCAGTACTTC. Amino acids: CATSRDLRDSRLAKNIQYF.

The chain employs TRBV7-2 and TRBJ1-5; TRBD1 agrees at 11 bases. V trimming: 4 bases; J trimming: 4 bases; junction bases outside the gene matches: 3. The CDR3 has 15 residues. CDR1 and CDR2 from the germline V gene are SGHTA and FQGNSA. The CDR3 sequence is CASSYGQGANQPQHF. The DNA for the CDR3 is TGTGCCAGCAGCTACGGACAGGGGGCTAATCAGCCCCAGCATTTT.

V usage is TRBV2 and J usage is TRBJ1-5; D may be TRBD1 (6 bases). Germline loops: CDR1 SNHLY, CDR2 FYNNEI. V lost 6 bases and J 6 bases, leaving 15 bases between the germline ends. The CDR3 runs 14 residues. CDR3 residues: CASSVTGLGQPQHF. The CDR3, as DNA: TGTGCCAGCAGCGTGACAGGTCTTGGTCAGCCCCAGCATTTT.